This TCR beta chain was documented in a study of vaccination and CD4 T cells after COVID-19. Overall study context: Overlapping peptides covering the spike proteins of SARS-CoV-2, HCoV-NL63, HCoV-OC43 and HCoV-229E were added to stimulate cells.

Sequencing of the DNA from cultured CD4+ T cells was carried out with the Oncomine TCR Beta short-read assay. One entry per CDR3 protein, called by TCRdb with MiXCR from the PCR reads. The sample holds fewer than 16,000 distinct CDR3 sequences; roughly half are singletons and the top ten take 13%. Treatment indicated: 10-day PBMC culture with coronavirus spike peptide pools or control peptides (ViraFEST assay). Half the growth medium was swapped for new IL-2 medium on days 3 and 7. Germline V lookup: CDR1 SNHLY, CDR2 FYNNEI. V shed 7 bases and J 2 bases; nucleotides not matched to a gene: 8. The CDR3 extends over 15 amino acids. In regard to this clonotype: The target antigen is unknown.

The gene calls are TRBV2 and TRBJ2-7; 10 bases line up with TRBD1. Sequencing was performed on CD4+ T cells from blood, cultured in vitro. The sequence was obtained from a human donor who had recovered from COVID-19. The CDR3 region has the DNA TGTGCCAGCACCCGGGACAGGGGCATCGCCTACGAGCAGTACTTC. It is translated as CASTRDRGIAYEQYF. The full variable domain, in which reference TRBV2 and TRBJ2-7 provide the parts outside the CDR3, is EPEVTQTPSHQVTQMGQEVILRCVPISNHLYFYWYRQILGQKVEFLVSFYNNEISEKSEIFDDQFSVERPDGSNFTLKIRSTKLEDSAMYFCASTRDRGIAYEQYFGPGTRLTVT.